The present T cell receptor beta chain was sequenced within a study of regulatory T cells in long-lasting Graves disease. Study observations and caveats: Those with persistent disease had in common more public clonotypes (about 3,000) than new patients (approximately 970).

The germline V gene encodes CDR1 SQVTM and CDR2 ANQGSEA. The CDR3 sequence is 16 residues long. The V and J ends lost 0 bases and 3 bases respectively, with 15 bases between them. Arm-PCR with iRepertoire HTBI primers amplified the CDR3 regions for these TCR beta libraries. A single record per CDR3 protein comes from TCRdb applying MiXCR to the multiplex PCR reads. The sample has 520,000 or so distinct CDR3 sequences, 12% seen once. This clonotype has a count of ten or more. Its antigen is as yet unknown. Time point given: newly diagnosed GD, antithyroid drugs for less than 3 months. Preparation of the TCR library used RNA extracted from PBMCs. This sample also appeared in a second study, on T cells in Graves' hyperthyroidism and ophthalmopathy. That study adds: The study used the HTBI primer set for a first-round RT-PCR of the TCR CDR3.

The rearrangement links TRBV29-1 to TRBJ2-1; a possible D gene is TRBD2 (5 bases). This TCR was recovered from a woman aged 25 to 39 with Graves disease. The sample consisted of peripheral blood mononuclear cells (PBMCs), taken at new diagnosis, from a patient treated with antithyroid drugs. CDR3 bases: TGCAGCGTTGAAGATCGGCGTGGGAGTGACTACAATGAGCAGTTCTTC. Residues: CSVEDRRGSDYNEQFF.